This T cell receptor beta chain was captured in a study of T cells in Graves' hyperthyroidism and ophthalmopathy. Germline loops: CDR1 KGHDR, CDR2 SFDVKD. The CDR3 extends over 12 amino acids. This clonotype showed up just a few times. Its antigen is unknown. At one end, the junction sequence differs from germline, possibly due to a read error. Whole-study results and caveats: Most thyroid-expanded clonotypes above 0.001 were also found in blood.

Amplification targeted TCR beta CDR3 regions from RNA transcripts. HTBI primers were employed in a first-round RT-PCR of the TCR CDR3. TCRdb recomputed calls from the multiplex PCR reads with MiXCR, one row per CDR3 protein. The data contain almost 600,000 distinct CDR3 sequences, roughly 50% of them seen just once; the ten biggest clones take up around 7.7%. The sequence was collected from a young woman with Graves' hyperthyroidism. Sequenced: peripheral blood or thyroid tissue (not recorded which). The chain is built from TRBV24-1 and TRBJ2-2, with D hard to call. CDR3 loop: CAASDPRRELFF. CDR3 nucleotides: TGTGCCGCCAGTGATCCGAGGCGGGAGCTGTTTTTT.